This T cell receptor beta chain was profiled in a study of post-analysis software for immune sequencing data. Study in general: Progressive-relapsing, secondary progressive and relapsing-remitting multiple sclerosis were among the disease courses included. Whole-study findings and limits: Strong co-clustering by F measure was evident for samples that had been prepared in the same batch. The normalized Chao1 diversity of multiple sclerosis patients was significantly lower than that of controls. Included in a set of a few TRBV segments more frequent in patients than controls were TRBV5-6, TRBV5-1 and TRBV20-1.

cDNA libraries for TCR beta contained unique molecular identifiers. MiXCR, applied by TCRdb to the PCR reads, yields one record per CDR3 protein. This table has about 190,000 distinct CDR3 sequences, 29% appearing once. Trimming took 3 bases from V and 5 from J; bases not matched to a gene: 12. Germline-derived CDR1 and CDR2 are DFQATT and SNEGSKA (reference sequence). CDR3 size: 15 residues. This clonotype has more than one count but fewer than ten. No antigen is known for it. The source of this sequence is a girl between 2 and 17 years old with multiple sclerosis. V is TRBV20-1 and J is TRBJ2-5; 7 bases line up with TRBD1. The specimen was blood. The CDR3 DNA reads TGCAGTGCTAGCCGAGGGACAGCTCTTGAGGAGACCCAGTACTTC. Translating gives CSASRGTALEETQYF.